Shown below are 30 T cell receptor beta chains from a single sample sequenced in a study of cytomegalovirus exposure and HLA in healthy donors. Both 60 Vbeta primers and 13 Jbeta primers went into the PCR. Some clones are missing from TCRdb's copy, which holds only in-frame ones; the method was immunoSEQ multiplex PCR. The sample gives around 180,000 clones, approximately 81% of which show up once; 1% is in the top ten. Source material: PBMCs. These receptors were taken from a boy aged 2 to 10 in good health and CMV-seronegative.

The chain joins TRBV19 to TRBJ2-1, with 10 bases matching TRBD2. After removal of 6 bases from V and 7 bases from J, the junction contained 18 bases not matched to a gene. The CDR3 totals 18 residues. Germline CDR1 LNHDA, CDR2 SQIVND (reference sequence). The CDR3, as DNA: TGTGCCAGTAGCCGGGGGTCCCGGACTAGCGGATGGGGGAATGAGCAGTTCTTC. This sequence encodes CASSRGSRTSGWGNEQFF.

The table lists this clone with a count of one. V and J are TRBV19 and TRBJ2-1, with 8 bases matching TRBD1. Germline V CDR1 and CDR2: LNHDA, SQIVND (reference sequence). The trim removed 7 bases at V and 7 bases at J, leaving 15 bases unmatched. There are 16 residues in the CDR3. This chain's CDR3 is CASKSWTGKGQNEQFF. Written as DNA, the CDR3 is TGTGCCAGTAAGTCTTGGACAGGGAAAGGTCAAAATGAGCAGTTCTTC.

This clone was detected a few times. This chain uses TRBV10-1 with TRBJ1-5; D is uncertain. V lost 2 bases and J 5 bases, leaving 7 bases between the germline ends. The CDR3 contains 13 residues. The V gene's germline CDR1 is WNHNN and CDR2 SYGVQD (reference sequence). CDR3 in DNA: TGCGCCAGCAGTGAGAGTACGGATCAGCCCCAGCATTTT. Translation gives CASSESTDQPQHF.

J is TRBJ2-7 and V is TRBV25-1, with 7 bases that match TRBD1. The CDR3 covers 14 residues. CDR1 is MGHDK and CDR2 is SYGVNS in the germline V gene. Trimming removed 4 bases from V and 7 bases from J; junction bases left unmatched: 10. CDR3: CASSGWDSTGEQYF. The CDR3 nucleotides are TGTGCCAGCAGTGGATGGGACAGTACGGGAGAGCAGTACTTC.

This chain joins TRBV7-8 and TRBJ2-1; D call uncertain. Germline CDR1 reads SGHVS; CDR2 reads FQNEAQ. This CDR3 region has 13 residues. The V and J ends lost 1 base and 5 bases respectively, with 6 bases between them. CDR3 nucleotides: TGTGCCAGCAGCTTAGAAGAGAACAATGAGCAGTTCTTC. It translates to CASSLEENNEQFF. The full variable domain, in which reference TRBV7-8 and TRBJ2-1 provide the parts outside the CDR3, is GAGVSQSPRYKVAKRGQDVALRCDPISGHVSLFWYQQALGQGPEFLTYFQNEAQLDKSGLPSDRFFAERPEGSVSTLKIQRTQQEDSAVYLCASSLEENNEQFFGPGTRLTVL.

The rearrangement uses TRBV6-5 and TRBJ1-2; a possible D gene is TRBD1 (6 bases). CDR1 and CDR2 from the germline V gene are MNHEY and SVGAGI. The germline V and J ends were trimmed by 5 bases and 5 bases, with 12 bases remaining between them. The CDR3 has 13 amino acids. The CDR3 nucleotides are TGTGCCAGCAGTAAGAACAGGGTTTATGGCTACACCTTC. Translated, it gives CASSKNRVYGYTF.

In nucleotides, the CDR3 is TGTGCCAGCCTCACGGGGAGGAACACTGAAGCTTTCTTT. Protein: CASLTGRNTEAFF. This chain uses TRBV2 with TRBJ1-1; D gene unclear. Germline CDR1 and CDR2: SNHLY and FYNNEI. Trimming left V 8 bases short and J 1 base short, with 11 bases between. The CDR3 runs to 13 residues.

The V call is TRBV30, the J call TRBJ1-1, with D possibly TRBD1 on 5 matching bases. The CDR3 runs 13 residues. V was cut by 0 bases and J by 2 bases, with 7 bases left in between. CDR1 GTSNPN and CDR2 SVGIG come from the germline V gene (reference sequence). CDR3: CAWSVGDNTEAFF. CDR3 nucleotides: TGTGCCTGGAGTGTAGGGGATAACACTGAAGCTTTCTTT.

The gene calls are TRBV7-6 and TRBJ1-2; 9 bases agree with TRBD1. Per the germline V gene, CDR1 is SGHVS and CDR2 is FNYEAQ. The CDR3 totals 13 residues. V shed 5 bases, J shed 5 bases, and the junction held 3 bases outside the gene matches. Here the CDR3 reads CASSLGQGYGYTF. CDR3 sequence (DNA): TGTGCCAGCAGCCTTGGACAGGGGTATGGCTACACCTTC.

The chain joins TRBV4-2 to TRBJ1-2, with D unclear. Trimming took off 0 bases at V and 8 bases at J, with 13 bases between the two ends. Germline CDR1 LGHNA, CDR2 YNFKEQ. The CDR3 length is 14 residues. Written as DNA, the CDR3 is TGTGCCAGCAGCCAAGAACTGGGCCGGGAGGGCTACACCTTC. Translation gives CASSQELGREGYTF.

J is TRBJ2-7 and V is TRBV30; TRBD1 matches 8 bases. From germline, CDR1 is GTSNPN and CDR2 SVGIG (reference sequence). V was clipped by 0 bases and J by 2 bases; unmatched bases: 12. This CDR3 is built from 17 residues. Written as DNA, the CDR3 is TGTGCCTGGAGTGTAGCAGGGGGCGCTTTCCCCCCCTACGAGCAGTACGTC. Amino acids: CAWSVAGGAFPPYEQYV.

J is TRBJ2-1 and V is TRBV6-4, with 8 positions matching TRBD2. Per germline, CDR1 MRHNA and CDR2 SNTAGT. V shed 0 bases and J 5 bases; nucleotides not matched to a gene: 3. The CDR3 has 15 amino acids. The CDR3 region has the DNA TGTGCCAGCAGTGACTCGAGCGGGGGTCACAATGAGCAGTTCTTC. Protein product: CASSDSSGGHNEQFF.

The rearrangement links TRBV7-8 to TRBJ2-7, with TRBD1 identical over 11 bases. CDR1 and CDR2 (germline): SGHVS, FQNEAQ. The J segment lost 4 bases and the V segment lost 5 bases, leaving 4 bases of the junction unmatched. The CDR3 has 14 amino acids. The CDR3 protein is CASSTGQGEYEQYF. In DNA, the CDR3 is TGTGCCAGCAGCACGGGACAGGGGGAGTACGAGCAGTACTTC.

The chain carries TRBV27 and TRBJ1-1, with D possibly matching TRBD1 (5 bases). CDR1 and CDR2 (germline): MNHEY, SMNVEV (reference sequence). Trimming stripped 6 bases from V and 5 bases from J, with 16 bases between. This CDR3 region has 14 residues. The CDR3 protein is CASRLVGGYTEAFF. CDR3 in DNA: TGTGCCAGCAGGCTCGTGGGGGGTTATACTGAAGCTTTCTTT.

The V gene is TRBV27, the J gene TRBJ2-3, with D uncertain. V was trimmed by 2 bases and J by 4 bases, leaving 7 bases between them. Per the germline V gene, CDR1 is MNHEY and CDR2 is SMNVEV (reference sequence). This CDR3 is built from 13 residues. The CDR3 bases are TGTGCCAGCAGTTTAACAGTGGCAGATACGCAGTATTTT. As protein: CASSLTVADTQYF.

V and J are TRBV28 and TRBJ1-5, with 7 bases fitting TRBD1. This CDR3 contains 12 residues. V shed 5 bases and J 16 bases; nucleotides not matched to a gene: 11. Germline values: CDR1 MDHEN, CDR2 SYDVKM. The CDR3 sequence: CASSLRQGGGHF. The CDR3 DNA reads as TGTGCCAGCAGTCTTCGACAGGGCGGAGGCCATTTT.

V gene TRBV10-3 combines with J gene TRBJ2-3, with 9 bases lining up with TRBD2. Trimming at V came to 7 bases and at J to 5 bases, leaving 13 bases not matched to a gene. Per germline, CDR1 ENHRY and CDR2 SYGVKD. The length of the CDR3 is 16 residues. The CDR3 DNA reads as TGTGCCATCACCGAAGGGGTAGCGGGAGAAGGAGATACGCAGTATTTT. Its translation: CAITEGVAGEGDTQYF.

V usage is TRBV9 and J usage is TRBJ1-6; TRBD1 aligns across 8 bases. The CDR3 covers 15 residues. The V segment lost 4 bases and the J segment 7 bases; nucleotides outside the gene matches: 7. The germline gives CDR1 SGDLS, CDR2 YYNGEE. The CDR3 coding sequence is TGTGCCAGCAGCACCCAGGGGGCAGGGAATTCACCCCTCCACTTT. Translating it yields CASSTQGAGNSPLHF.

The rearrangement links TRBV9 to TRBJ2-5; 10 bases line up with TRBD2. Germline CDR1 SGDLS, CDR2 YYNGEE. The CDR3 runs 16 residues. The ends lost 0 bases at V and 4 bases at J; junction bases unmatched: 6. CDR3 loop: CASSVGLAGAGETQYF. The CDR3 nucleotides are TGTGCCAGCAGCGTAGGCCTAGCGGGAGCAGGAGAGACCCAGTACTTC.

The genes are TRBV15 and TRBJ1-5; D ambiguous. The germline V gene encodes CDR1 LNHNV and CDR2 YYDKDF (reference sequence). The V end was cut by 0 bases, the J end by 0 bases, with 6 bases between. The CDR3 consists of 15 residues. CDR3 bases: TGTGCCACCAGCAGAGATGGCGGTAGCAATCAGCCCCAGCATTTT. Residues: CATSRDGGSNQPQHF. Full variable domain (remainder filled in from reference TRBV15 and TRBJ1-5): DAMVIQNPRYQVTQFGKPVTLSCSQTLNHNVMYWYQQKSSQAPKLLFHYYDKDFNNEADTPDNFQSRRPNTSFCFLDIRSPGLGDTAMYLCATSRDGGSNQPQHFGDGTRLSIL.

The chain combines TRBV6-1 with TRBJ1-3; tentatively, D is TRBD1 (5 bases). CDR1 is MNHNS and CDR2 is SASEGT in the germline V gene. Deletions cut 8 bases from V and 2 bases from J, with 13 bases between. CDR3 length: 14 amino acids. CDR3 DNA: TGTGCCAGCGACACAGGATTACCTGGAAACACCATATATTTT. Amino acids: CASDTGLPGNTIYF.

This chain uses TRBV5-4 with TRBJ1-1, with 7 bases lining up with TRBD1. The CDR3 spans 14 residues. The germline gives CDR1 SGHNT, CDR2 YYREEE (reference sequence). Trimming took 2 bases from V and 1 from J; bases not matched to a gene: 2. Here the CDR3 reads CASSFDRENTEAFF. The CDR3 bases are TGTGCCAGCAGCTTCGACAGGGAGAACACTGAAGCTTTCTTT.

The rearrangement joins TRBV4-2 to TRBJ1-2, with 12 bases that match TRBD1. The CDR3 spans 15 residues. The germline gives CDR1 LGHNA, CDR2 YNFKEQ. Unmatched junction bases numbered 4, after V lost 0 bases and J lost 8 bases. CDR3 bases: TGTGCCAGCAGCCAAGAAGGGACAGGGGGCGGCGGCTACACCTTC. It is translated as CASSQEGTGGGGYTF.

This sequence joins TRBV19 and TRBJ1-2; possibly TRBD1 for D (5 bases). The CDR3 contains 14 residues. V dropped 1 base and J dropped 8 bases, with 14 bases sitting between them. Per the germline V gene, CDR1 is LNHDA and CDR2 is SQIVND (reference sequence). CDR3 in DNA: TGTGCCAGTAGTATAGGTCGACAGCTCCGGGGCTACACCTTC. Its protein product is CASSIGRQLRGYTF.

The CDR3 DNA is TGTGCCAGTAGTATAAGTCGGGTAAGGACAGGGAGAGAGACCCAGTACTTC. Its translation is CASSISRVRTGRETQYF. V usage is TRBV19 and J usage is TRBJ2-5; TRBD1 matches at 8 bases. The CDR3 is 17 amino acids. After removal of 2 bases from V and 4 bases from J, the junction contained 12 bases not matched to a gene. Germline V gives CDR1 LNHDA, CDR2 SQIVND (reference sequence). The entire variable domain, with the rest obtained from reference TRBV19 and TRBJ2-5, is as follows: DGGITQSPKYLFRKEGQNVTLSCEQNLNHDAMYWYRQDPGQGLRLIYYSQIVNDFQKGDIAEGYSVSREKKESFPLTVTSAQKNPTAFYLCASSISRVRTGRETQYFGPGTRLLVL.

This clone has only one observation. The genes are TRBV25-1 and TRBJ1-1; 9 bases agree with TRBD1. The CDR3 consists of 17 residues. The germline V gene encodes CDR1 MGHDK and CDR2 SYGVNS. The V and J ends lost 4 bases and 3 bases, in that order; junction bases with no gene match: 12. The CDR3 DNA sequence: TGTGCCAGCAGTGGCGTCCCGGGACAGGGAGGGGACACTGAAGCTTTCTTT. Residues: CASSGVPGQGGDTEAFF. Filled out from reference TRBV25-1 and TRBJ1-1, the complete variable domain reads EADIYQTPRYLVIGTGKKITLECSQTMGHDKMYWYQQDPGMELHLIHYSYGVNSTEKGDLSSESTVSRIRTEHFPLTLESARPSHTSQYLCASSGVPGQGGDTEAFFGQGTRLTVV.

The genes are TRBV9 and TRBJ2-2; 8 bases map to TRBD2. After removal of 0 bases from V and 1 base from J, the junction contained 2 bases not matched to a gene. Per germline, CDR1 SGDLS and CDR2 YYNGEE. The length of the CDR3 is 16 residues. DNA of the CDR3: TGTGCCAGCAGCGTAGGGGCGGGAGGGAACACCGGGGAGCTGTTTTTT. Translation gives CASSVGAGGNTGELFF.

V and J are TRBV28 and TRBJ1-2, with 7 bases that match TRBD1. Germline V CDR1 and CDR2: MDHEN, SYDVKM. This CDR3 spans 14 amino acids. The J segment lost 6 bases and the V segment lost 2 bases, leaving 6 bases of the junction unmatched. CDR3 coding DNA: TGTGCCAGCAGTTTAGGACAGGCTTGGCATGGCTACACCTTC. This gives the protein CASSLGQAWHGYTF.

The chain has TRBV4-1 and TRBJ2-7; 12 bases align to TRBD2. Germline V gene lookup returns CDR1 MGHRA and CDR2 YSYEKL. There are 15 residues in the CDR3. V lost 4 bases and J lost 2; bases outside the gene matches: 3. CDR3 DNA sequence: TGCGCCAGCAGCCCGGGACTAGCGGGCACCTACGAGCAGTACTTC. Amino acids: CASSPGLAGTYEQYF.

The V gene is TRBV2, the J gene TRBJ1-5; TRBD1 agrees at 8 bases. Looked up from germline, CDR1 is SNHLY and CDR2 is FYNNEI. CDR3 length equals 15 residues. The J segment lost 1 base and the V segment lost 6 bases, leaving 5 bases of the junction unmatched. CDR3 nucleotides: TGTGCCAGCAGGGACCGGGACAGGAGCAATCAGCCCCAGCATTTT. This gives the protein CASRDRDRSNQPQHF.